This TCR beta chain was sequenced in a study of cytomegalovirus exposure and HLA in healthy donors. Germline lookup yields CDR1 SGDLS and CDR2 YYNGEE. There are 14 residues in the CDR3. J was trimmed by 8 bases and V by 3 bases; bases with no gene match: 5. Assay: immunoSEQ multiplex PCR; the TCRdb copy retains only in-frame clones and omits some. The data show a few hundred thousand clones, around 90% seen once. The chain recombines TRBV9 with TRBJ2-1; 10 bases are a match to TRBD2. The clonotype originates from a young man in good health and CMV-seronegative. The sequenced material came from PBMCs. The CDR3 coding sequence is TGTGCCAGCAGCGCTAGCGGGGGTAGGGATGAGCAGTTCTTC. Its protein product is CASSASGGRDEQFF.